The sample holds many counts of the clone carrying this T cell receptor (beta chain). With V trimmed by 7 bases and J by 0 bases, 5 bases remained unmatched. The CDR3 has 15 amino acids. The data originate from a study of T cells in Graves' hyperthyroidism and ophthalmopathy. Patients having uncontrolled infection, another autoimmune disease, pregnancy or lactation were not included. The CDR3 regions of TCR beta were amplified from RNA transcripts. The HTBI primer set was used in a first-round RT-PCR of the TCR CDR3. One entry per CDR3 protein results from TCRdb running MiXCR on the multiplex PCR reads. The table shows over 650,000 distinct CDR3 sequences, with about 15% occurring only once.

The clonotype originates from a man between 18 and 35 years old with Graves' hyperthyroidism. The rearrangement uses TRBV12-3 or TRBV12-4 and TRBJ2-1; 8 bases map to TRBD2. The sequencing sample was made of blood. In DNA, the CDR3 is TGTGCCAGCACCGCAAGCGGGAGCTCCTACAATGAGCAGTTCTTC. This encodes CASTASGSSYNEQFF.